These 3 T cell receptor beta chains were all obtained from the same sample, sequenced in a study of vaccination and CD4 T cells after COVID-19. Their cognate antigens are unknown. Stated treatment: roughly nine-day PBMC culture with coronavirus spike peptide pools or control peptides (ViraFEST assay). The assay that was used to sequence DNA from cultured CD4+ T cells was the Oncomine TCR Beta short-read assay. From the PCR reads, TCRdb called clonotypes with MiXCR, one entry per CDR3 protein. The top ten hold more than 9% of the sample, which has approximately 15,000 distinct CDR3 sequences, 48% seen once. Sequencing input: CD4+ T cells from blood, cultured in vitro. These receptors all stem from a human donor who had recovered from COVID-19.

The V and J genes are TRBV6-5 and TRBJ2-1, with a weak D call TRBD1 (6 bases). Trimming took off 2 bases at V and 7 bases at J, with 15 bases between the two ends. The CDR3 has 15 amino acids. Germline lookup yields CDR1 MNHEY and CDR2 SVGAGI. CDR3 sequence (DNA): TGTGCCAGCAGTTACCTGGGGACATTAGGGAATGAGCAGTTCTTC. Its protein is CASSYLGTLGNEQFF.

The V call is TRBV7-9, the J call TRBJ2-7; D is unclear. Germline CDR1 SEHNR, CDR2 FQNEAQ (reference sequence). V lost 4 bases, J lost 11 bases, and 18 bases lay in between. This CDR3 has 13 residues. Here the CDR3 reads CASSSQDGLGKYF. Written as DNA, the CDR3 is TGTGCCAGCAGCTCCCAGGACGGCCTAGGAAAGTACTTC. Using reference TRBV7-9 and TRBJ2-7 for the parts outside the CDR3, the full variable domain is DTGVSQNPRHKITKRGQNVTFRCDPISEHNRLYWYRQTLGQGPEFLTYFQNEAQLEKSRLLSDRFSAERPKGSFSTLEIQRTEQGDSAMYLCASSSQDGLGKYFGPGTRLTVT.

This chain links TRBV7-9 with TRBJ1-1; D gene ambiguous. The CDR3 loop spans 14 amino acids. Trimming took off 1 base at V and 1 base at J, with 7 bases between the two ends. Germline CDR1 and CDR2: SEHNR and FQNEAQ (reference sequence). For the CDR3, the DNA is TGTGCCAGCAGCTTAGGGGTAGGGAACACTGAAGCTTTCTTT. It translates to CASSLGVGNTEAFF.